This entry concerns a single T cell receptor beta chain. Antigen specificity is unknown. TCR beta cDNA libraries had unique molecular identifiers. The T cell input of roughly 0.9 to 11 million gave roughly 0.5 million cDNA molecules. TCRdb reanalysed the PCR reads using MiXCR and keeps one entry per CDR3 protein. The data show 800,000 to 950,000 distinct CDR3 sequences, 53% seen once. The data were taken from a study of post-analysis software for immune sequencing data. The wider study: Some patients lacked subtype; others had relapsing-remitting, secondary progressive or progressive-relapsing disease. Study-level results: Strong same-batch co-clustering of samples appeared with F measure clustering. Controls significantly exceeded multiple sclerosis patients in normalized Chao1 diversity.

The receptor's source is a girl between 5 and 17 years old with multiple sclerosis. Sequencing used blood.

The chain's CDR3 is CASSLYGQGRNEQYF. In nucleotides, the CDR3 is TGTGCCAGCAGCTTATACGGTCAGGGGAGAAACGAGCAGTACTTC. The chain uses TRBV7-3 and TRBJ2-7; D is perhaps TRBD1 (6 bases). Trimming removed 2 bases at V and 5 bases at J, with 16 bases between. In germline, CDR1 is SGHTA, CDR2 FQGTGA. There are 15 residues in the CDR3. The entire variable domain, with the rest obtained from reference TRBV7-3 and TRBJ2-7, is as follows: GAGVSQTPSNKVTEKGKYVELRCDPISGHTALYWYRQSLGQGPEFLIYFQGTGAADDSGLPNDRFFAVRPEGSVSTLKIQRTERGDSAVYLCASSLYGQGRNEQYFGPGTRLTVT.